The 20 T cell receptor beta chains below were found in one sample sequenced in a study of chemoradiotherapy in HPV16-positive cancers. The table came from immunoSEQ multiplex PCR; TCRdb's copy has only in-frame clones and leaves some out. This table has 30,000 to 40,000 clones, 80% to 90% appearing once. Sample: blood, taken from a patient who underwent chemoradiotherapy. These receptors all come from a human donor with HPV-associated anogenital cancer.

The rearrangement links TRBV9 to TRBJ2-2, with 9 bases fitting TRBD1. Germline V gene data show CDR1 as SGDLS and CDR2 as YYNGEE. This CDR3 is 15 amino acids long. With 1 base clipped from V and 6 bases from J, the junction kept 4 bases outside the gene matches. CDR3 nucleotide sequence: TGTGCCAGCAGCGTAAAAGACAGGGGGTCCGGGGAGCTGTTTTTT. Protein: CASSVKDRGSGELFF.

This clone has a single count. The chain links TRBV2 to TRBJ2-5; 12 nucleotides align to TRBD2. The germline CDR1 and CDR2 sequences are SNHLY and FYNNEI. V was pared by 8 bases and J by 0 bases, with 10 bases of the junction left unmatched. There are 17 residues in the CDR3. The CDR3 coding sequence is TGTGCCAGCCGAGCCGGGACTAGCGGGTGGGACCAAGAGACCCAGTACTTC. It translates to CASRAGTSGWDQETQYF.

The chain recombines TRBV6-1 with TRBJ1-5; the D gene is possibly TRBD1 (6 bases). Trimming removed 8 bases from V and 3 bases from J, with 14 bases in between. The CDR3 loop spans 14 amino acids. Germline loops: CDR1 MNHNS, CDR2 SASEGT. CDR3: CASWQGQINQPQHF. As DNA, the CDR3 is TGTGCCAGCTGGCAGGGGCAAATCAATCAGCCCCAGCATTTT.

The V and J genes are TRBV18 and TRBJ2-7; no clear D gene. The V end lost 1 base, the J end lost 1 base, and 8 bases lay between the germline ends. The CDR3 is 14 residues long. Looked up from germline, CDR1 is KGHSH and CDR2 is LQKENI. In DNA form, the CDR3 reads TGTGCCAGCTCACCACTACGGTCTTCCTACGAGCAGTACTTC. Translation gives CASSPLRSSYEQYF.

The J gene is TRBJ1-1, the V gene TRBV6-1; D might be TRBD1 (5 bases). V lost 6 bases to trimming and J lost 4 bases, with 9 bases between them. CDR3 size: 12 residues. Germline V lookup: CDR1 MNHNS, CDR2 SASEGT. CDR3 DNA sequence: TGTGCCAGCAGGGGCCAGGGCACTGAAGCTTTCTTT. Amino acid sequence: CASRGQGTEAFF.

The gene calls are TRBV7-8 and TRBJ2-3, with TRBD2 identical over 14 bases. The germline V gene encodes CDR1 SGHVS and CDR2 FQNEAQ. V shed 4 bases, J shed 1 base, and the junction held 1 base outside the gene matches. CDR3 length: 16 residues. CDR3 in amino acids: CASSSTSGGGTDTQYF. In DNA, the CDR3 is TGTGCCAGCAGCTCGACTAGCGGGGGGGGCACAGATACGCAGTATTTT. The full variable domain, its missing parts supplied by reference TRBV7-8 and TRBJ2-3, is GAGVSQSPRYKVAKRGQDVALRCDPISGHVSLFWYQQALGQGPEFLTYFQNEAQLDKSGLPSDRFFAERPEGSVSTLKIQRTQQEDSAVYLCASSSTSGGGTDTQYFGPGTRLTVL.

J is TRBJ1-1 and V is TRBV30; D call uncertain. The CDR3 length is 13 residues. Per the germline V gene, CDR1 is GTSNPN and CDR2 is SVGIG (reference sequence). V lost 6 bases to trimming and J lost 4 bases, with 15 bases between them. CDR3 loop: CACSTRRATEAFF. In DNA, the CDR3 is TGTGCCTGTTCCACCCGGCGGGCCACTGAAGCTTTCTTT. Supplemented by reference TRBV30 and TRBJ1-1, the full variable domain reads SQTIHQWPATLVQPVGSPLSLECTVEGTSNPNLYWYRQAAGRGLQLLFYSVGIGQISSEVPQNLSASRPQDRQFILSSKKLLLSDSGFYLCACSTRRATEAFFGQGTRLTVV.

This chain links TRBV21-1 with TRBJ1-1. TRBV21-1 is given as a pseudogene. The CDR3 loop spans 14 amino acids. The CDR3 sequence is CASSKGPGDTEAFF. CDR3 nucleotide sequence: TGTGCCAGCAGCAAAGGCCCGGGGGACACTGAAGCTTTCTTT.

CDR3 region: CASSQQGTGAYEQYF. CDR3 nucleotide sequence: TGCGCCAGCAGCCAGCAAGGGACAGGGGCCTACGAGCAGTACTTC. The chain carries TRBV4-1 and TRBJ2-7; 10 bases agree with TRBD1. Germline V gene lookup returns CDR1 MGHRA and CDR2 YSYEKL. The CDR3 loop spans 15 amino acids. Trimming cost V 3 bases and J 2 bases; bases outside gene matches: 4.

J is TRBJ2-5 and V is TRBV10-2, with 7 bases identical to TRBD1. Germline values: CDR1 WSHSY, CDR2 SAAADI. This CDR3 is 14 amino acids long. The V gene end was trimmed by 5 bases and the J gene end by 4 bases; junction bases not matched to a gene: 7. CDR3 sequence (DNA): TGCGCCAGCAGTAGGGGGCGGATTAGAGAGACCCAGTACTTC. Protein: CASSRGRIRETQYF.

CDR3 nucleotides: TGCGCCAGCAGCTTCAAAGAGACCCAGTACTTC. Its translation is CASSFKETQYF. This chain uses TRBV5-1 with TRBJ2-5; D gene ambiguous. Germline V gene sequence: CDR1 SGHRS, CDR2 YFSETQ. The CDR3 loop spans 11 amino acids. Between the trimmed V and J ends, which lost 2 bases and 3 bases, there was a span of 2 bases.

The chain employs TRBV6-5 and TRBJ1-4, with 9 bases matching TRBD1. Looked up from germline, CDR1 is MNHEY and CDR2 is SVGAGI. The ends lost 8 bases at V and 5 bases at J; junction bases unmatched: 0. The CDR3 extends over 12 amino acids. CDR3 sequence reads: CASGQGNEKLFF. As DNA, the CDR3 is TGTGCCAGCGGACAGGGGAATGAAAAACTGTTTTTT.

This clone was observed once. V is TRBV6-5 and J is TRBJ2-7; D not certain. The CDR3 length is 13 residues. The V gene's germline CDR1 is MNHEY and CDR2 SVGAGI. The V and J ends lost 8 bases and 0 bases respectively, with 11 bases between them. The CDR3 protein is CASSPRISYEQYF. CDR3 nucleotide sequence: TGTGCCAGCTCCCCTCGGATCTCCTACGAGCAGTACTTC.

This clone appeared a single time. The chain couples TRBV11-2 to TRBJ1-6; 9 nucleotides match TRBD1. With V trimmed by 5 bases and J by 3 bases, 2 bases remained unmatched. This CDR3 has 15 residues. CDR1 is SGHAT, CDR2 FQNNGV, per germline. In DNA, the CDR3 is TGTGCCAGCAGCGTGGACAGGGGCTATAATTCACCCCTCCACTTT. Its translation: CASSVDRGYNSPLHF.

The chain links TRBV4-3 to TRBJ2-1; possibly TRBD1 for D (6 bases). The CDR3 is 17 amino acids. V gave up 0 bases and J gave up 6 bases, with 18 bases separating them. Looked up from germline, CDR1 is LGHNA and CDR2 is YSLEER. CDR3 amino acids: CASSQDRGTPGSNEQFF. The CDR3 DNA reads TGCGCCAGCAGCCAAGATAGGGGGACCCCCGGTTCCAATGAGCAGTTCTTC.

The CDR3 spells CASSLASGRAGNEQYF. The CDR3 bases are TGTGCCAGCAGCTTAGCTAGCGGGAGGGCAGGGAACGAGCAGTACTTC. The genes are TRBV7-6 and TRBJ2-7; TRBD2 matches 11 bases. There are 16 residues in the CDR3. CDR1 and CDR2 from the germline V gene are SGHVS and FNYEAQ. V dropped 0 bases and J dropped 5; count of bases not matched to a gene: 6.

This clone was observed a handful of times. This chain connects TRBV30 to TRBJ1-5; 9 bases are shared with TRBD1. J was trimmed by 4 bases and V by 0 bases; bases with no gene match: 1. Per the germline V gene, CDR1 is GTSNPN and CDR2 is SVGIG (reference sequence). This CDR3 contains 14 residues. The CDR3 here is CAWSVGQGNQPQHF. The DNA of the CDR3 is TGTGCCTGGAGTGTAGGACAGGGGAATCAGCCCCAGCATTTT. The variable domain in full, with the rest retrieved from reference TRBV30 and TRBJ1-5, is SQTIHQWPATLVQPVGSPLSLECTVEGTSNPNLYWYRQAAGRGLQLLFYSVGIGQISSEVPQNLSASRPQDRQFILSSKKLLLSDSGFYLCAWSVGQGNQPQHFGDGTRLSIL.

This rearrangement joins TRBV19 to TRBJ2-1, with 8 bases aligning to TRBD2. V trimming: 3 bases; J trimming: 1 base; junction bases outside the gene matches: 17. This CDR3 region has 20 residues. The germline CDR1 and CDR2 sequences are LNHDA and SQIVND (reference sequence). The CDR3 here is CASSIRKGGVAGKSYNEQFF. Written as DNA, the CDR3 is TGTGCCAGTAGTATCCGAAAGGGGGGTGTAGCGGGAAAGTCCTACAATGAGCAGTTCTTC.

V and J are TRBV30 and TRBJ2-7; 7 bases line up with TRBD1. This CDR3 comprises 15 residues. V was pared by 2 bases and J by 1 base, with 8 bases of the junction left unmatched. Per germline, CDR1 GTSNPN and CDR2 SVGIG (reference sequence). In DNA form, the CDR3 reads TGTGCCTGGAGTACCCATTGGGACAGTTCCTACGAGCAGTACTTC. This codes for CAWSTHWDSSYEQYF.

The chain combines TRBV5-1 with TRBJ1-4; no reliable D call. Trimming took off 4 bases at V and 0 bases at J, with 4 bases between the two ends. CDR3 length: 13 amino acids. Per the germline V gene, CDR1 is SGHRS and CDR2 is YFSETQ. The CDR3 region is CASSRATNEKLFF. DNA for the CDR3: TGCGCCAGCAGCCGAGCAACTAATGAAAAACTGTTTTTT.